This record covers a single T cell receptor (beta chain). Its target is not known. TCRdb re-analysed the 5' RACE reads in MiXCR, keeping a single row per CDR3 protein. The data hold 400,000 to 500,000 distinct CDR3 sequences, with under 20% observed a single time. The V and J ends lost 8 bases and 6 bases respectively, with 17 bases between them. The germline V gene encodes CDR1 MDHEN and CDR2 SYDVKM. The CDR3 loop spans 13 amino acids. The sample comes from a study of T-cell memory formation after mild COVID-19. General observations from the study: Prior to infection, memory already included some responding clones, suggesting cross-reactive memory joined. Later expanders leaned CD4+, whereas clones that contracted between day 15 and 85 were balanced CD4/CD8.

The sample consisted of PBMCs or a T cell subset sorted from them (not recorded which). The receptor was derived from a man aged 18 to 30 who had mild COVID-19 (a few samples of this study predate the infection). Cell type and time point are not known. This chain links TRBV28 with TRBJ2-7, with TRBD2 as a possible D gene (5 bases). Here the CDR3 DNA reads TGTGCCAGCCGGAGTTCGCCTGGGAGCGAGCAGTACTTC. Its translation is CASRSSPGSEQYF.